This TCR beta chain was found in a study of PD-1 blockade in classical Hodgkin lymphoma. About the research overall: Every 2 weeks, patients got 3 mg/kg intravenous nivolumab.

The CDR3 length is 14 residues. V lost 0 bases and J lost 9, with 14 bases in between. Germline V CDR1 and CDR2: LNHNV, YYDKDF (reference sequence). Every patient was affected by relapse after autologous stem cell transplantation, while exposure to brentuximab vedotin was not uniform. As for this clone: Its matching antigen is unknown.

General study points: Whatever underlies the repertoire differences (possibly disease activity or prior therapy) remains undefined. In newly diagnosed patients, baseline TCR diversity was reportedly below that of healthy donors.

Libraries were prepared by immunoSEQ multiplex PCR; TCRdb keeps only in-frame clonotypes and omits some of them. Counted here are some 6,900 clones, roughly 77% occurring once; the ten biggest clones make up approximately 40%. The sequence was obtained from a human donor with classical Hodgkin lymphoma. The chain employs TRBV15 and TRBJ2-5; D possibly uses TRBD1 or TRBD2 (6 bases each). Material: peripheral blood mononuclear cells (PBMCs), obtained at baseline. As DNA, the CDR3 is TGTGCCACCAGCAGAGATTGGGGGGCCGGGGCCCAGTACTTC. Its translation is CATSRDWGAGAQYF. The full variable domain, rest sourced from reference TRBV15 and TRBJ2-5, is DAMVIQNPRYQVTQFGKPVTLSCSQTLNHNVMYWYQQKSSQAPKLLFHYYDKDFNNEADTPDNFQSRRPNTSFCFLDIRSPGLGDTAMYLCATSRDWGAGAQYFGPGTRLLVL.